Shown below are 3 T cell receptor beta chains from a single sample sequenced in a study of CD8 T cells in ankylosing spondylitis. MiXCR was run by TCRdb on the 5' RACE reads, yielding one entry per CDR3 protein. Of approximately 350,000 distinct CDR3 sequences listed, roughly 15% are singletons. The specimen was blood, either unsorted or a sorted T cell fraction (not recorded which). All receptors come from a male donor with ankylosing spondylitis or in good health (not recorded which).

DNA of the CDR3: TGTGCCAGTAGTTCCTTAGCGCGGGTTGTCAATGAGCAGTTCTTC. Protein: CASSSLARVVNEQFF. The rearrangement joins TRBV19 to TRBJ2-1; D may be TRBD2 (5 bases). The CDR3 has 15 amino acids. The V gene lost 5 bases and the J gene lost 6 bases, with 17 bases spanning the gap. Per the germline V gene, CDR1 is LNHDA and CDR2 is SQIVND (reference sequence).

The table lists this clonotype with a few counts. The chain employs TRBV6-6 and TRBJ2-5, with TRBD2 matching over 7 bases. Trimming at V came to 8 bases and at J to 5 bases, leaving 5 bases not matched to a gene. Germline loops: CDR1 MNHNY, CDR2 SVGAGI (reference sequence). The CDR3 totals 12 residues. As DNA, the CDR3 is TGTGCCAGCGGGCGGGAGCGTGAGACCCAGTACTTC. Translation: CASGRERETQYF.

This clonotype is a singleton in its sample. This chain links TRBV5-1 with TRBJ2-7; unclear D gene. Trimming removed 3 bases from V and 2 bases from J, with 18 bases in between. The CDR3 contains 16 residues. The germline gives CDR1 SGHRS, CDR2 YFSETQ. CDR3 in amino acids: CASSSEASGRTYEQYF. The DNA of the CDR3 is TGCGCCAGCAGCTCCGAAGCCTCCGGGCGAACCTACGAGCAGTACTTC.